These 29 T cell receptor beta chains came from one sample sequenced in a study of sequential checkpoint blockade in melanoma (dated by TCRdb to between 2019 and 2020). In light of the paper, this sample's treatment or condition label describes: randomized to nivolumab then ipilimumab (arm A) or the reverse (arm B). Libraries came from the immunoSEQ multiplex PCR assay. The source is immuneACCESS, and TCRdb retained only in-frame sequences with V and J called. Part of the clones is not carried over; for the studies checked, unresolved V genes explain less than half of this, and the remainder is unexplained. This sample gives more than 15,000 clones in total; 73% of them show up just once. The biggest ten clones account for roughly 20% of the sample. The sequences come from CD8+ T cells sorted from blood (inferred from file names), collected from a patient given nivolumab and ipilimumab in sequence. The receptors stem from a human donor with melanoma.

The chain recombines TRBV9 with TRBJ2-3, with 12 bases matching TRBD2. The V and J ends lost 0 bases and 3 bases, in that order; junction bases with no gene match: 2. This CDR3 spans 16 amino acids. Looked up from germline, CDR1 is SGDLS and CDR2 is YYNGEE. The CDR3: CASSVEGTSGTDTQYF. DNA for the CDR3: TGTGCCAGCAGCGTAGAGGGGACTAGCGGGACAGATACGCAGTATTTT.

V and J are TRBV14 and TRBJ2-7, with TRBD2 identical over 8 bases. CDR1 and CDR2 from the germline V gene are SGHDN and FVKESK. V lost 4 bases and J lost 5; bases outside the gene matches: 7. This CDR3 is 14 amino acids long. The CDR3 region has the DNA TGTGCCAGCAGCCTCGGGGGGGGACCCCACGAGCAGTACTTC. It is translated as CASSLGGGPHEQYF.

The rearrangement joins TRBV6-5 to TRBJ1-1; D is uncertain. The CDR3 loop spans 11 amino acids. Germline V gene sequence: CDR1 MNHEY, CDR2 SVGAGI. The V and J ends lost 7 bases and 8 bases respectively, with 11 bases between them. The chain's CDR3 is CASTRALEAFF. The CDR3 DNA is TGTGCCAGCACGAGGGCACTCGAAGCTTTCTTT.

This clone counts as medium-sized. The rearrangement uses TRBV13 and TRBJ2-2; D may be TRBD2 (5 bases). Looked up from germline, CDR1 is PRHDT and CDR2 is FYEKMQ (reference sequence). The CDR3 is made up of 16 amino acids. Trimming removed 1 base from V and 1 base from J, with 10 bases in between. CDR3 sequence (DNA): TGTGCCAGCAGCTTAGCGCTAGAGGGGAACACCGGGGAGCTGTTTTTT. The encoded protein is CASSLALEGNTGELFF. Looking up the rest from reference TRBV13 and TRBJ2-2 gives the full variable domain: AAGVIQSPRHLIKEKRETATLKCYPIPRHDTVYWYQQGPGQDPQFLISFYEKMQSDKGSIPDRFSAQQFSDYHSELNMSSLELGDSALYFCASSLALEGNTGELFFGEGSRLTVL.

The table lists this clone with a few counts. The gene calls are TRBV7-2 and TRBJ2-2; no firm D call. Trimming shortened V by 3 bases and J by 6 bases, and 14 bases separated the two germline ends. CDR1 and CDR2 from the germline V gene are SGHTA and FQGNSA. The CDR3 consists of 15 residues. CDR3 in amino acids: CASSFRVLSAGELFF. The CDR3 nucleotides are TGTGCCAGCAGCTTCCGGGTCCTCTCCGCCGGGGAGCTGTTTTTT.

V and J are TRBV19 and TRBJ2-7; 9 nucleotides match TRBD1. Germline CDR1 and CDR2: LNHDA and SQIVND (reference sequence). V was clipped by 3 bases and J by 7 bases; unmatched bases: 10. CDR3 length equals 15 residues. In nucleotides, the CDR3 is TGTGCCAGTAGTATTGGGACAGGGACCTTAAGGGAGCAGTACTTC. Translating it yields CASSIGTGTLREQYF.

The CDR3 DNA follows: TGCGCCAGCAGTCCGAACAGGGCGGATCGGGTGGGTTACAATGAGCAGTTCTTC. Protein: CASSPNRADRVGYNEQFF. The V and J genes are TRBV10-1 and TRBJ2-1, with D possibly being TRBD1 (6 bases). Trimming stripped 5 bases from V and 4 bases from J, with 24 bases between. CDR3 length: 18 residues. Per the germline V gene, CDR1 is WNHNN and CDR2 is SYGVQD (reference sequence).

This clone was seen a handful of times. The genes are TRBV2 and TRBJ2-3, with 8 bases that match TRBD1. With 8 bases clipped from V and 9 bases from J, the junction kept 4 bases outside the gene matches. The CDR3 length is 11 residues. Germline CDR1 reads SNHLY; CDR2 reads FYNNEI. The CDR3 DNA follows: TGTGCCAGCCTACAGGGGGTGACGCAGTATTTT. Its translation is CASLQGVTQYF.

This clone has just one count. V usage is TRBV28 and J usage is TRBJ2-7; 7 bases match TRBD1. This CDR3 has 13 amino acids. The germline V gene encodes CDR1 MDHEN and CDR2 SYDVKM. Trimming took 2 bases from V and 7 from J; bases not matched to a gene: 5. CDR3 sequence (DNA): TGTGCCAGCAGTTTAGGCAGGGGGAAGGAGCAGTACTTC. Translation: CASSLGRGKEQYF. The full variable domain, in which reference TRBV28 and TRBJ2-7 provide the parts outside the CDR3, is DVKVTQSSRYLVKRTGEKVFLECVQDMDHENMFWYRQDPGLGLRLIYFSYDVKMKEKGDIPEGYSVSREKKERFSLILESASTNQTSMYLCASSLGRGKEQYFGPGTRLTVT.

The CDR3 DNA sequence: TGTGCCAGCACTCCCGACAGGGGTCGGAGCGAGCAGTACTTC. Protein sequence: CASTPDRGRSEQYF. V is TRBV7-8 and J is TRBJ2-7, with 8 bases lining up with TRBD1. With 7 bases clipped from V and 6 bases from J, the junction kept 11 bases outside the gene matches. The CDR3 spans 14 residues. From germline, CDR1 is SGHVS and CDR2 FQNEAQ.

CDR3 sequence (DNA): TGTGCCAGCAGCGTACTAAACTATGGCTACACCTTC. This gives the protein CASSVLNYGYTF. This chain links TRBV9 with TRBJ1-2, with D uncertain. From germline, CDR1 is SGDLS and CDR2 YYNGEE. This CDR3 spans 12 amino acids. Deletions cut 1 base from V and 2 bases from J, with 3 bases between.

This chain connects TRBV7-9 to TRBJ2-7; 8 positions agree with TRBD1. Germline-derived CDR1 and CDR2 are SEHNR and FQNEAQ (reference sequence). This CDR3 is built from 14 residues. J lost 3 bases, V lost 1 base, and 2 bases had no gene match. The CDR3 region is CASSLGTGYYEQYF. The CDR3, as DNA: TGTGCCAGCAGCTTAGGGACAGGGTACTACGAGCAGTACTTC.

The chain carries TRBV7-9 and TRBJ2-7, with 8 bases fitting TRBD1. The germline V gene has CDR1 SEHNR and CDR2 FQNEAQ (reference sequence). V shed 2 bases, J shed 1 base, and the junction held 4 bases outside the gene matches. The CDR3 sequence is 15 residues long. The CDR3 spells CASSLSQGASYEQYF. In nucleotides, the CDR3 is TGTGCCAGCAGCTTAAGTCAGGGGGCTTCCTACGAGCAGTACTTC.

This clone was seen a handful of times. It differs at one base from a far larger clone, so likely a read error. Other DNA sequences in this sample translate to the same CDR3. This chain joins TRBV7-3 and TRBJ1-1; possible D gene TRBD1, 6 bases. V was pared by 5 bases and J by 8 bases, with 15 bases between. Looked up from germline, CDR1 is SGHTA and CDR2 is FQGTGA. CDR3 length: 13 residues. The CDR3: CASSQDRGAEAFF. The CDR3 DNA reads TGTGCCAGCAGCCAAGATCGGGGGGCCGAAGCTTTCTTT.

This clone was found a few times. V gene TRBV4-2 combines with J gene TRBJ1-6; no clear D. The CDR3 totals 19 residues. V lost 0 bases and J lost 6, with 21 bases in between. Germline V gene data show CDR1 as LGHNA and CDR2 as YNFKEQ. The CDR3 here is CASSQDGGRGGQGNSPLHF. The CDR3 bases are TGTGCCAGCAGCCAAGATGGCGGAAGAGGAGGGCAAGGTAATTCACCCCTCCACTTT.

The chain is built from TRBV5-5 and TRBJ2-7; D possibly corresponds to TRBD1 (5 bases). Looked up from germline, CDR1 is SGHKS and CDR2 is YYEKEE (reference sequence). The CDR3 is 12 amino acids. Trimming stripped 1 base from V and 7 bases from J, with 9 bases between. Here the CDR3 reads CASSLPHREQYF. The CDR3 region has the DNA TGTGCCAGCAGCTTGCCTCACAGGGAGCAGTACTTC.

The chain joins TRBV9 to TRBJ1-5; TRBD1 agrees at 9 bases. The CDR3 totals 15 residues. V was clipped by 3 bases and J by 4 bases; unmatched bases: 5. Germline CDR1 reads SGDLS; CDR2 reads YYNGEE. The CDR3 sequence: CASSETGGRNQPQHF. The CDR3 DNA reads TGTGCCAGCAGCGAAACAGGGGGCCGTAATCAGCCCCAGCATTTT.

This rearrangement joins TRBV28 to TRBJ1-5; TRBD1 is a possible D gene (5 bases). Germline values: CDR1 MDHEN, CDR2 SYDVKM. This CDR3 has 15 amino acids. The V end lost 2 bases, the J end lost 5 bases, and 13 bases lay between the germline ends. CDR3 nucleotide sequence: TGTGCCAGCAGTTTACCTAAGGGGTTGGATCAGCCCCAGCATTTT. Protein: CASSLPKGLDQPQHF.

The chain combines TRBV5-1 with TRBJ2-7, with 7 nucleotides matching TRBD1. The CDR3 length is 15 residues. The germline V gene encodes CDR1 SGHRS and CDR2 YFSETQ. V was clipped by 0 bases and J by 3 bases; unmatched bases: 6. The CDR3 is CASSLGPGDSYEQYF. CDR3 nucleotides: TGCGCCAGCAGCTTGGGCCCTGGGGACAGCTACGAGCAGTACTTC.

Judged by abundance, this clone is medium-sized (0.01 to 0.1%). This CDR3 reads CASSIVTYNEQFF. The CDR3 DNA reads TGTGCCAGTAGTATAGTCACTTACAATGAGCAGTTCTTC. The chain employs TRBV19 and TRBJ2-1; no firm D call. Germline V gene lookup returns CDR1 LNHDA and CDR2 SQIVND (reference sequence). With 1 base removed from V and 4 bases from J, the gap between germline ends came to 5 bases. The length of the CDR3 is 13 residues.

J is TRBJ2-5 and V is TRBV6-5; 10 nucleotides line up with TRBD1. TRBJ2-7 matches the DNA end more closely, so the J call is doubtful. Germline V gene data show CDR1 as MNHEY and CDR2 as SVGAGI. CDR3 length: 15 residues. Written as DNA, the CDR3 is TGTGCCAGCAGTTCCGGGACAGGGGTCTCCTACGAGCAGTACTTC. Its protein product is CASSSGTGVSYEQYF.

This clone has more than one count but fewer than ten. The chain couples TRBV7-9 to TRBJ2-2; D might be TRBD1 (6 bases). The CDR3 runs 15 residues. With 5 bases removed from V and 6 bases from J, the gap between germline ends came to 16 bases. Germline assignment: CDR1 SEHNR and CDR2 FQNEAQ (reference sequence). CDR3 sequence reads: CASSASHTGPGELFF. The DNA for the CDR3 is TGTGCCAGCAGCGCTTCCCATACAGGGCCCGGGGAGCTGTTTTTT.

The CDR3 here is CASSYDGTGATGELFF. CDR3 bases: TGTGCCAGCAGTTACGACGGGACAGGAGCCACCGGGGAGCTGTTTTTT. The chain couples TRBV6-5 to TRBJ2-2, with TRBD1 matching 8 bases. Unmatched junction bases numbered 6, after V lost 2 bases and J lost 4 bases. Germline V gene lookup returns CDR1 MNHEY and CDR2 SVGAGI. The CDR3 sequence is 16 residues long.

This clone was counted once. V and J are TRBV5-1 and TRBJ2-7; D perhaps matches TRBD2 (6 bases). V lost 4 bases and J 2 bases, leaving 13 bases between the germline ends. From germline, CDR1 is SGHRS and CDR2 YFSETQ. The CDR3 is 14 residues long. Written as DNA, the CDR3 is TGCGCCAGCAGCCTGTCGCGGGGTACCTACGAGCAGTACTTC. It specifies CASSLSRGTYEQYF. The full variable domain, rest sourced from reference TRBV5-1 and TRBJ2-7, is KAGVTQTPRYLIKTRGQQVTLSCSPISGHRSVSWYQQTPGQGLQFLFEYFSETQRNKGNFPGRFSGRQFSNSRSEMNVSTLELGDSALYLCASSLSRGTYEQYFGPGTRLTVT.

This clone was counted once. The chain employs TRBV5-4 and TRBJ2-7; 9 bases match TRBD1. CDR1 SGHNT and CDR2 YYREEE come from the germline V gene (reference sequence). This CDR3 has 14 amino acids. The V and J ends lost 3 bases and 3 bases, in that order; junction bases with no gene match: 4. CDR3 protein: CASSYRDRVYEQYF. In nucleotides, the CDR3 is TGTGCCAGCAGCTACCGGGACAGGGTCTACGAGCAGTACTTC.

The rearrangement links TRBV4-1 to TRBJ2-7, with 12 positions matching TRBD2. Germline V gene sequence: CDR1 MGHRA, CDR2 YSYEKL. This CDR3 comprises 16 residues. V lost 2 bases, J lost 1 base, and 3 bases stayed unmatched. The CDR3 DNA reads as TGCGCCAGCAGCCAACGGACTAGCGGGACTTCCTACGAGCAGTACTTC. Translated, it gives CASSQRTSGTSYEQYF.

V is TRBV30 and J is TRBJ1-5; 7 nucleotides agree with TRBD1. The germline V gene has CDR1 GTSNPN and CDR2 SVGIG (reference sequence). V shed 6 bases and J 0 bases; nucleotides not matched to a gene: 2. The CDR3 covers 13 residues. In DNA form, the CDR3 reads TGTGCCTGTGGGACAGCTAGCAATCAGCCCCAGCATTTT. It is translated as CACGTASNQPQHF.

This clone turned up a few times. This rearrangement joins TRBV13 to TRBJ2-4, with 9 bases identical to TRBD1. CDR1 is PRHDT and CDR2 is FYEKMQ in the germline V gene (reference sequence). CDR3 size: 16 residues. The V segment lost 0 bases and the J segment 14 bases; nucleotides outside the gene matches: 14. The CDR3 DNA is TGTGCCAGCAGCTTAGGGGGACGGGACAGGGAGATCGGGAAGTACTTC. Protein sequence: CASSLGGRDREIGKYF.

This clone has a single count. The chain combines TRBV5-8 with TRBJ2-7; 7 bases match TRBD1. The germline gives CDR1 SGHTS, CDR2 YDEGEE. Trimming cost V 4 bases and J 5 bases; bases outside gene matches: 6. The CDR3 contains 13 residues. The CDR3 loop is CASSPEQGNEQYF. CDR3 in DNA: TGTGCCAGCAGCCCGGAACAGGGGAACGAGCAGTACTTC.